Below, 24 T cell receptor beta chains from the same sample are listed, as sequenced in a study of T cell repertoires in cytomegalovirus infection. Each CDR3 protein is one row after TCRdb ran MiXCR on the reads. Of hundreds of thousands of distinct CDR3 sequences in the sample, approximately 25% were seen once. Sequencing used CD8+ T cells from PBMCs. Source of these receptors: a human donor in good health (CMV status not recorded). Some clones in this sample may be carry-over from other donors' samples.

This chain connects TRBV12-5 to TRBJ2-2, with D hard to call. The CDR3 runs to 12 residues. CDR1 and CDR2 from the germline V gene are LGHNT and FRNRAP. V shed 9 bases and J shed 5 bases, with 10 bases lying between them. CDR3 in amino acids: CASRSPTGELFF. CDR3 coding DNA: TGTGCTAGCAGATCTCCTACCGGGGAGCTGTTTTTT.

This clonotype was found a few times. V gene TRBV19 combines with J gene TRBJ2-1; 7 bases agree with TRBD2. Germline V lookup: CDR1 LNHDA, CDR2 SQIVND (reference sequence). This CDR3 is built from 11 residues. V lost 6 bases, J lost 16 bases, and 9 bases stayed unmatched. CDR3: CASSPGGLVFF. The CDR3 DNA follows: TGTGCCAGTAGCCCGGGGGGACTCGTATTCTTC.

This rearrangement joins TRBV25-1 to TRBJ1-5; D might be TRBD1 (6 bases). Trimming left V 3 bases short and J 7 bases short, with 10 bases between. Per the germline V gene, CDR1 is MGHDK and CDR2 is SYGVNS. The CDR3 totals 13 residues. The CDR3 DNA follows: TGTGCCAGCAGTGATGGGGGCGGGCAGCCCCAGCATTTT. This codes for CASSDGGGQPQHF.

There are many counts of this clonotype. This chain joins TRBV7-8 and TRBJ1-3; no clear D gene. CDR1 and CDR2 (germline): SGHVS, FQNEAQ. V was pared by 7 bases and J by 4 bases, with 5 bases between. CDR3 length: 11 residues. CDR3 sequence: CASISGNTIYF. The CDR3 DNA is TGTGCCAGCATCTCAGGAAACACCATATATTTT.

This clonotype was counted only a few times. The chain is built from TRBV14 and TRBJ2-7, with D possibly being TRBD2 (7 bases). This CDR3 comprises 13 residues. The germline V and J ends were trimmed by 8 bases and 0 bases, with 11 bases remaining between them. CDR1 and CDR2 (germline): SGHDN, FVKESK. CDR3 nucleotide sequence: TGTGCCAGCGCGGGGGCCAGCTCCTACGAGCAGTACTTC. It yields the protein CASAGASSYEQYF.

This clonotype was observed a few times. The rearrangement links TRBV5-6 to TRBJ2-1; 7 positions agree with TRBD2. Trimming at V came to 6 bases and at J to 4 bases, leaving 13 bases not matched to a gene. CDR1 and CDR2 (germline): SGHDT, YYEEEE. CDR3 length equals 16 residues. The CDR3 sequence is CASISKAGTKYNEQFF. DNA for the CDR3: TGTGCCAGCATCTCCAAAGCCGGGACTAAGTACAATGAGCAGTTCTTC.

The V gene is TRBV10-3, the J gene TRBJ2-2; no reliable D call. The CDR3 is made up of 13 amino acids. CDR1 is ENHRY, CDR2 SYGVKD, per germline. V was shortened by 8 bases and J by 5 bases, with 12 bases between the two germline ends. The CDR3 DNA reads TGTGCCATCCTGACATCTGGGACCGGGGAGCTGTTTTTT. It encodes CAILTSGTGELFF.

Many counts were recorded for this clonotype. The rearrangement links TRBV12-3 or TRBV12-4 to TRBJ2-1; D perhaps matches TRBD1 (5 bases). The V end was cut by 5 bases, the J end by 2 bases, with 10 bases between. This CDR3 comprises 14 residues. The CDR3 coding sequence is TGTGCCAGCAGTCGACAGTCCACCTACAATGAGCAGTTCTTC. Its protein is CASSRQSTYNEQFF.

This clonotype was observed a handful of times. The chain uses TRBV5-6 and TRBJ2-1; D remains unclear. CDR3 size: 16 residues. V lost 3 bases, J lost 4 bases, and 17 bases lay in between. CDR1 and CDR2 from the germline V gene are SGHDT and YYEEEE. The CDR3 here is CASSYPSGPFYNEQFF. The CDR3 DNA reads TGTGCCAGCAGCTACCCCTCGGGTCCTTTTTACAATGAGCAGTTCTTC.

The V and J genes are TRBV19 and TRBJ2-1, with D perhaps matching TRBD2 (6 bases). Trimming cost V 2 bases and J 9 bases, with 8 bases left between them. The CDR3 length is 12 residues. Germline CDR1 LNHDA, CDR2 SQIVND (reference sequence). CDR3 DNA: TGTGCCAGTAGTATACGGGGAGGTGAGCAGTTCTTC. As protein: CASSIRGGEQFF.

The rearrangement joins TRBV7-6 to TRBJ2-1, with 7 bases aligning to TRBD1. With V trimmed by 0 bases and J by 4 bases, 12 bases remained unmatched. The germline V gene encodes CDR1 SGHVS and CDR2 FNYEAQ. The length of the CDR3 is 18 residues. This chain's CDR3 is CASSLARGIGTEYNEQFF. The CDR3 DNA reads TGTGCCAGCAGCTTAGCGAGGGGAATCGGGACAGAATACAATGAGCAGTTCTTC.

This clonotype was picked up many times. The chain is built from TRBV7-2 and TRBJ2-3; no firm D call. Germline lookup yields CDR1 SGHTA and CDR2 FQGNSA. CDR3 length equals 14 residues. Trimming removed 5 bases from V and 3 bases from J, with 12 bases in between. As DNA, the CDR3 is TGTGCCAGCAGCCCACCCGGACGGACAGATACGCAGTATTTT. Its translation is CASSPPGRTDTQYF. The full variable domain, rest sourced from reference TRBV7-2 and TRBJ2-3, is GAGVSQSPSNKVTEKGKDVELRCDPISGHTALYWYRQSLGQGLEFLIYFQGNSAPDKSGLPSDRFSAERTGGSVSTLTIQRTQQEDSAVYLCASSPPGRTDTQYFGPGTRLTVL.

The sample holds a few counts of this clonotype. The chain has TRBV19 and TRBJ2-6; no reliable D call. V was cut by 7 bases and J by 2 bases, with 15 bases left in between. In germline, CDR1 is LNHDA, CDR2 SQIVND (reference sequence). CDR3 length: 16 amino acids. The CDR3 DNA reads TGTGCCAGTACCCACGGGCCTTTAACTGGGGCCAACGTCCTGACTTTC. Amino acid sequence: CASTHGPLTGANVLTF.

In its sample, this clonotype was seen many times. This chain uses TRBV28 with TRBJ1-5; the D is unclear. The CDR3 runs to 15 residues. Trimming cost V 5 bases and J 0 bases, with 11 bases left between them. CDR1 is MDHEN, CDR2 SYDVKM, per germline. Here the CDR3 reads CASSLAPISNQPQHF. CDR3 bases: TGTGCCAGCAGTCTCGCTCCCATTAGCAATCAGCCCCAGCATTTT.

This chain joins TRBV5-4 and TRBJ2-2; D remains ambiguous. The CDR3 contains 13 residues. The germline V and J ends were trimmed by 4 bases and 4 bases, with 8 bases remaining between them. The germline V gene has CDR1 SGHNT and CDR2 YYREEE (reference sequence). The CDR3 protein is CASSGQRTGELFF. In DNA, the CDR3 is TGTGCCAGCAGCGGTCAGCGCACCGGGGAGCTGTTTTTT.

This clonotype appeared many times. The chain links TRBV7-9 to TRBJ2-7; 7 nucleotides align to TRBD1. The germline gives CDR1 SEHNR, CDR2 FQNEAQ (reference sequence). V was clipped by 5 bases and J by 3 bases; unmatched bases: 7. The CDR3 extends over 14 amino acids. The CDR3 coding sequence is TGTGCCAGCAGCGCCCGGGACAGCCACTACGAGCAGTACTTC. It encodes CASSARDSHYEQYF.

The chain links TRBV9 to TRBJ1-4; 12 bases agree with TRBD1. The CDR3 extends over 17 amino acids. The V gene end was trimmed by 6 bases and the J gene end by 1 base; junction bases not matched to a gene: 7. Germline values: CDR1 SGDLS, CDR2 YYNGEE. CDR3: CASNIGTGGLTNEKLFF. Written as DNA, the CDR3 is TGTGCCAGCAACATCGGGACAGGGGGCTTAACTAATGAAAAACTGTTTTTT.

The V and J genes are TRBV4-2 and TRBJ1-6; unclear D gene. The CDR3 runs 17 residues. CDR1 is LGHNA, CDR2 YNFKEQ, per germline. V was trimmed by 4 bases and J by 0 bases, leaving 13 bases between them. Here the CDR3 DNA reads TGTGCCAGCAGCCCCAGCGGACTGAGCTCCTATAATTCACCCCTCCACTTT. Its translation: CASSPSGLSSYNSPLHF.

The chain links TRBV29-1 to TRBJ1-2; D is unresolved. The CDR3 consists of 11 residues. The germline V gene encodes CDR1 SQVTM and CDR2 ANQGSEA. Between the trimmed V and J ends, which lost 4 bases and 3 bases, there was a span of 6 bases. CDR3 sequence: CSVAEYYGYTF. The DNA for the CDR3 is TGCAGCGTTGCCGAGTACTATGGCTACACCTTC.

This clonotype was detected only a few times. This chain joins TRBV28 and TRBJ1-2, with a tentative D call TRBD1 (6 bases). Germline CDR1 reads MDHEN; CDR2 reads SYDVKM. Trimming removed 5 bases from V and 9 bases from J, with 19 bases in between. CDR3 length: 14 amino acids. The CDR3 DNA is TGTGCCAGCAGTCCTACCTTATCAGGGGACAGCTACACCTTC. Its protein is CASSPTLSGDSYTF.

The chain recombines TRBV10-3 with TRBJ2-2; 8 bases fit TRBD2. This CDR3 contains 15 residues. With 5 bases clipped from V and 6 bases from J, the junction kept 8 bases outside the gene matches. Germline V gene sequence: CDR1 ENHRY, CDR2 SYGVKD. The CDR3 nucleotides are TGTGCCATCAGTCGCGGGGGGCCTGAACCCGGGGAGCTGTTTTTT. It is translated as CAISRGGPEPGELFF.

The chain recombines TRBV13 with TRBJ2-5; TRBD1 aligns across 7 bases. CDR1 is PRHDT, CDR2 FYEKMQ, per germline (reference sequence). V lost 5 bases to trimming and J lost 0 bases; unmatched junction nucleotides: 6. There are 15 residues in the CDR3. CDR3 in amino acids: CASSQPGQDQETQYF. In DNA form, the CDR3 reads TGTGCCAGCAGCCAACCAGGACAGGACCAAGAGACCCAGTACTTC.

As DNA, the CDR3 is TGTGCCAGCAGCTTGGAGGGCCGGACAGGGGGGCGGGAGCAGTACGTC. This codes for CASSLEGRTGGREQYV. The gene calls are TRBV5-5 and TRBJ2-7, with TRBD1 identical over 10 bases. Germline V gene sequence: CDR1 SGHKS, CDR2 YYEKEE (reference sequence). This CDR3 region has 16 residues. With 0 bases clipped from V and 7 bases from J, the junction kept 10 bases outside the gene matches.

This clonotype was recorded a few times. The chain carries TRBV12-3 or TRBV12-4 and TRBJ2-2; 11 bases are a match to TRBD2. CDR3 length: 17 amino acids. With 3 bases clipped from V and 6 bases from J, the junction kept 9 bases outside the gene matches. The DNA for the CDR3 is TGTGCCAGCAGTTTTCTTATAGCGGGGGGGCCGGCCGGGGAGCTGTTTTTT. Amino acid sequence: CASSFLIAGGPAGELFF.